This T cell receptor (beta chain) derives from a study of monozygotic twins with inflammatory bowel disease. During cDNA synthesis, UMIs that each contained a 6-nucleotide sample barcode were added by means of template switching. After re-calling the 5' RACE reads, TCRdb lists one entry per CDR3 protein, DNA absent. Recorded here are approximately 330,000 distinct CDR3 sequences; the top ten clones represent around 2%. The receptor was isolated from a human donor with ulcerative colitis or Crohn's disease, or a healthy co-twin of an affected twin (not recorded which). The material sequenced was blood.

The CDR3 spells CASSPRGMPETQYF. V and J are TRBV7-9 and TRBJ2-5; TCRdb's assignment of TRBD1 cannot be checked, as there is no DNA. This CDR3 has 14 amino acids. Germline V lookup: CDR1 SEHNR, CDR2 FQNEAQ (reference sequence).